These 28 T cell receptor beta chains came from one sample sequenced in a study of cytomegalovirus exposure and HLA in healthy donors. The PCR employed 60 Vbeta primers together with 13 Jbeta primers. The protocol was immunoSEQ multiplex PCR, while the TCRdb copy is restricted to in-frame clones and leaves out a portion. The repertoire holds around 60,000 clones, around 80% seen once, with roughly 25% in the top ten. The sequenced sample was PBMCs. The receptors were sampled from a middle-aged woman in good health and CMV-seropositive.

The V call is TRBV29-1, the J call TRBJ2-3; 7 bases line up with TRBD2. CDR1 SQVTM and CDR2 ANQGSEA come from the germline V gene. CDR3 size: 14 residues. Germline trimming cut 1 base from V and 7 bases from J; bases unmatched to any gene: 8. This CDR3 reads CSVEGTSSRNTQYF. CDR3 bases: TGCAGCGTTGAAGGGACTAGTTCCAGGAATACGCAGTATTTT.

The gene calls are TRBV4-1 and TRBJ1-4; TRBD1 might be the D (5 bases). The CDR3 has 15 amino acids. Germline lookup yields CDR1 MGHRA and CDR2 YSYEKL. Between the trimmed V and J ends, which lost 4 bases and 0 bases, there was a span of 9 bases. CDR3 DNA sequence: TGCGCCAGCAGCCCGGGGGGAGCAACTAATGAAAAACTGTTTTTT. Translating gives CASSPGGATNEKLFF.

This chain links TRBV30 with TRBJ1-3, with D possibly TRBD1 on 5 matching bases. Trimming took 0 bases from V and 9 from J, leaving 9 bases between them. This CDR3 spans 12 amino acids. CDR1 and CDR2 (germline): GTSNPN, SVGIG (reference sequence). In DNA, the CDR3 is TGTGCCTGGAGTGTCGGGGGGTCCACCATATATTTT. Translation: CAWSVGGSTIYF.

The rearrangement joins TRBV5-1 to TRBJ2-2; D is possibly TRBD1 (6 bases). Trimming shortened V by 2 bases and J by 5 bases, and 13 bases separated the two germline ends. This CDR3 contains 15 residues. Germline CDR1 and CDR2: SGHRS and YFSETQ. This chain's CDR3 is CASSFEGVGTGELFF. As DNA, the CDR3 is TGCGCCAGCAGCTTCGAGGGGGTAGGAACCGGGGAGCTGTTTTTT. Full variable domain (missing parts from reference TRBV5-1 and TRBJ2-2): KAGVTQTPRYLIKTRGQQVTLSCSPISGHRSVSWYQQTPGQGLQFLFEYFSETQRNKGNFPGRFSGRQFSNSRSEMNVSTLELGDSALYLCASSFEGVGTGELFFGEGSRLTVL.

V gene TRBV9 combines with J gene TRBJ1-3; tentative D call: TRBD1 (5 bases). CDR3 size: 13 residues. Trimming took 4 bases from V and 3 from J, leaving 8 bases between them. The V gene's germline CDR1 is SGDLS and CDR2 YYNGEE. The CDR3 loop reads CASSHDSGNTIYF. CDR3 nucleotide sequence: TGTGCCAGCAGCCACGACAGTGGAAACACCATATATTTT.

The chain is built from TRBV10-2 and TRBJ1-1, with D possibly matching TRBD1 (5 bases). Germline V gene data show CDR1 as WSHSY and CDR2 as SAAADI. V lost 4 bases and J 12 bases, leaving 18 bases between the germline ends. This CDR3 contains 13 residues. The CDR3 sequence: CASSGGRSPVPFF. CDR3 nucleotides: TGCGCCAGCAGTGGGGGGAGGTCTCCCGTACCTTTCTTT.

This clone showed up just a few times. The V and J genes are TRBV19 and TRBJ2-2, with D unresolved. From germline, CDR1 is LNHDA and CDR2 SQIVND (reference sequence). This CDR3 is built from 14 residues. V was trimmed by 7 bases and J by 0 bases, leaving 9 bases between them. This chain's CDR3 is CASIRSANTGELFF. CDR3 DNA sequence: TGTGCCAGTATCAGAAGCGCGAACACCGGGGAGCTGTTTTTT.

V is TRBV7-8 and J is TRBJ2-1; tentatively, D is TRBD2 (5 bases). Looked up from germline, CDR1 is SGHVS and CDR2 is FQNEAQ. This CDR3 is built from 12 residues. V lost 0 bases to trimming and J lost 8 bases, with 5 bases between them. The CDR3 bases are TGTGCCAGCAGCTTAGCGAGGGATGAGCAGTTCTTC. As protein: CASSLARDEQFF.

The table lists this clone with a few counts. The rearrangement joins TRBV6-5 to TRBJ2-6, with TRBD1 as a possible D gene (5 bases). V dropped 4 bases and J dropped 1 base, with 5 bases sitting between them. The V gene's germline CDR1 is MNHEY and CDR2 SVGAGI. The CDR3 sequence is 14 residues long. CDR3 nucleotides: TGTGCCAGCAGTTCAGGGTCTGGGGCCAACGTCCTGACTTTC. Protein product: CASSSGSGANVLTF.

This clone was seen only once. The CDR3 sequence: CAWTLGQSGYTF. CDR3 in DNA: TGTGCCTGGACCCTGGGACAGTCTGGCTACACCTTC. V usage is TRBV30 and J usage is TRBJ1-2; TRBD1 agrees at 7 bases. V was clipped by 4 bases and J by 7 bases; unmatched bases: 6. The CDR3 extends over 12 amino acids. Germline CDR1 GTSNPN, CDR2 SVGIG (reference sequence).

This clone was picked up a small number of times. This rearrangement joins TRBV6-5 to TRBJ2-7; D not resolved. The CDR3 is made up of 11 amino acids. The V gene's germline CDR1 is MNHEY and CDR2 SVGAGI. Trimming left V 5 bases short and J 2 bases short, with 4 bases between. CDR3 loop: CASSTPYEQYF. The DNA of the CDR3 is TGTGCCAGCAGTACTCCCTACGAGCAGTACTTC.

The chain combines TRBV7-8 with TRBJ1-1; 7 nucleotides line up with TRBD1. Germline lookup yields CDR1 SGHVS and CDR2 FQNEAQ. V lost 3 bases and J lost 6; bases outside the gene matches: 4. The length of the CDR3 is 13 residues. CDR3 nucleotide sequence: TGTGCCAGCAGCTTCCAGGGGGGATCTGAAGCTTTCTTT. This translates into CASSFQGGSEAFF.

CDR3 sequence reads: CASSVDGGNNQPQHF. DNA for the CDR3: TGTGCCAGCAGCGTAGACGGGGGGAACAATCAGCCCCAGCATTTT. V gene TRBV9 combines with J gene TRBJ1-5; tentative D call: TRBD1 (5 bases). The CDR3 extends over 15 amino acids. V was trimmed by 0 bases and J by 3 bases, leaving 10 bases between them. CDR1 SGDLS and CDR2 YYNGEE come from the germline V gene.

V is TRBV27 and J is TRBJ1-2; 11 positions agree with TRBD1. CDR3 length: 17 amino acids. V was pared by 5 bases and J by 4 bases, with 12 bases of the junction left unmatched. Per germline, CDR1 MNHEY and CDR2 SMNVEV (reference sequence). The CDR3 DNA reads TGTGCCAGCAGTCAACGGACAGGGGGCATTATTCCCTATGGCTACACCTTC. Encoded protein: CASSQRTGGIIPYGYTF.

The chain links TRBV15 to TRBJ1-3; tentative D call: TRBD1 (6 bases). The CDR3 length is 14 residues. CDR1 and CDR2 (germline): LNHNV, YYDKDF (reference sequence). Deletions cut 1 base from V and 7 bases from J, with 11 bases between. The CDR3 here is CATSRGQERNTIYF. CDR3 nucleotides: TGTGCCACCAGCAGAGGACAGGAGAGGAACACCATATATTTT.

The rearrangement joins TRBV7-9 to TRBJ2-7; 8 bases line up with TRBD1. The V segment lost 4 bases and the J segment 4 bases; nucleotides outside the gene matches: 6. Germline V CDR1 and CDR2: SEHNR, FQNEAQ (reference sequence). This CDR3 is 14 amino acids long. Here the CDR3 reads CASSSGTGIYEQYF. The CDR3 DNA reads TGTGCCAGCAGCTCCGGGACAGGAATATACGAGCAGTACTTC.

CDR3 region: CASGHRGIGSGNTIYF. CDR3 sequence (DNA): TGTGCCAGCGGACACAGGGGAATCGGCTCTGGAAACACCATATATTTT. The V gene is TRBV5-6, the J gene TRBJ1-3, with 7 bases aligning to TRBD1. CDR3 length: 16 residues. In germline, CDR1 is SGHDT, CDR2 YYEEEE. The ends lost 7 bases at V and 0 bases at J; junction bases unmatched: 10. The whole variable domain, remainder taken from reference TRBV5-6 and TRBJ1-3, is DAGVTQSPTHLIKTRGQQVTLRCSPKSGHDTVSWYQQALGQGPQFIFQYYEEEERQRGNFPDRFSGHQFPNYSSELNVNALLLGDSALYLCASGHRGIGSGNTIYFGEGSWLTVV.

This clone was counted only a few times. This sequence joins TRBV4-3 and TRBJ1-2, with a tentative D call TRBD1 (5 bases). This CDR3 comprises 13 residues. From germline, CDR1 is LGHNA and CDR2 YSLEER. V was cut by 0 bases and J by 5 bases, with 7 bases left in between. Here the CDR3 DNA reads TGCGCCAGCAGCCAAGACAGGGATTATGGCTACACCTTC. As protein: CASSQDRDYGYTF.

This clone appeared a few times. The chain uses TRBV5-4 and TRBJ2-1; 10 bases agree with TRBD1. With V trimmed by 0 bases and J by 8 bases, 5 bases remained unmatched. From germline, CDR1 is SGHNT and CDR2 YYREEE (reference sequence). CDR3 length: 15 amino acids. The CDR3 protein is CASSLGQGATYEQFF. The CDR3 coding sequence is TGTGCCAGCAGCTTGGGACAGGGGGCAACATATGAGCAGTTCTTC.

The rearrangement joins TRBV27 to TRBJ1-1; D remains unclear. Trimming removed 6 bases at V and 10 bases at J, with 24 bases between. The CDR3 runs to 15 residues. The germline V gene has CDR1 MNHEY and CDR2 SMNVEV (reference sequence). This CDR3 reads CASSRGGIGSSRAFF. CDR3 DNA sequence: TGTGCCAGCAGCCGTGGAGGAATTGGATCATCCAGAGCTTTCTTT.

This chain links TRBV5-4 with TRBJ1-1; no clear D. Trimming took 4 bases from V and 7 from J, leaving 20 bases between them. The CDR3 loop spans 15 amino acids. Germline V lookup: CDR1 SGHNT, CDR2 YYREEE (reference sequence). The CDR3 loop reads CASSTDGESLGEAFF. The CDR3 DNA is TGTGCCAGCAGCACTGATGGGGAGTCCCTAGGTGAAGCTTTCTTT.

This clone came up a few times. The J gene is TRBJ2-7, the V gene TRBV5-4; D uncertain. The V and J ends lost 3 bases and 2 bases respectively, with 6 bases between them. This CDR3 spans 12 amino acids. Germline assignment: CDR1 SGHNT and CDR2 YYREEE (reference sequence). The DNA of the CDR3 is TGTGCCAGCAGCTCGACTGCCTACGAGCAGTACTTC. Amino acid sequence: CASSSTAYEQYF.

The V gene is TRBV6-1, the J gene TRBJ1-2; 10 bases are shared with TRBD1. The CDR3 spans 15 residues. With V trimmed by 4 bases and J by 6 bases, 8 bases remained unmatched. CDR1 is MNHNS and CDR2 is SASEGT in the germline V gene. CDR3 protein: CASSARSTGGHGYTF. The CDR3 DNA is TGTGCCAGCAGTGCCCGATCGACAGGGGGCCATGGCTACACCTTC.

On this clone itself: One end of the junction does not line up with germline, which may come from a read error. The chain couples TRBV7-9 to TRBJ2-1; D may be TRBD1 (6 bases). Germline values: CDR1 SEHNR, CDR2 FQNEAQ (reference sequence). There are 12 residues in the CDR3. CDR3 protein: CSSSQRGYEQFF. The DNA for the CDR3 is TGTTCCAGCAGCCAAAGGGGGTATGAGCAGTTCTTC.

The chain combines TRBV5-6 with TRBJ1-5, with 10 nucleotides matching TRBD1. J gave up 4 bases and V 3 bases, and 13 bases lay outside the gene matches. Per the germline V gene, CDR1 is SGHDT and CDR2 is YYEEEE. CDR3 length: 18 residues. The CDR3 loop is CASSSLRTGGPGNQPQHF. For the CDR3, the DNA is TGTGCCAGCAGCTCACTGAGGACAGGGGGACCTGGGAATCAGCCCCAGCATTTT.

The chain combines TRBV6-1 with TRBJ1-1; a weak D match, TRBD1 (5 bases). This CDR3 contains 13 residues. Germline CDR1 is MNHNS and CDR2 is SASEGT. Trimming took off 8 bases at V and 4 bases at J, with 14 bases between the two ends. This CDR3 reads CASGANRGTEAFF. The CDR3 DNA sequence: TGTGCCAGCGGGGCCAACAGAGGCACTGAAGCTTTCTTT.

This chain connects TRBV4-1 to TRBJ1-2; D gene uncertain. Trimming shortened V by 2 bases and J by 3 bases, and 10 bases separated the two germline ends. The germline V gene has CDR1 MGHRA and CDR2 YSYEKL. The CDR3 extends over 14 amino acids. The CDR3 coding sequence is TGCGCCAGCAGCCAATCCTCATTAGACTATGGCTACACCTTC. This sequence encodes CASSQSSLDYGYTF.

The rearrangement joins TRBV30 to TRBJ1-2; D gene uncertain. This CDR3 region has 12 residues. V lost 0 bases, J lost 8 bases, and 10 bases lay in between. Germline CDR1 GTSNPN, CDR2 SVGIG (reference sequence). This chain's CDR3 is CAWSVLRKGYTF. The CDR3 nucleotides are TGTGCCTGGAGTGTACTAAGGAAGGGCTACACCTTC.